This T cell receptor beta chain was captured in a study of shared clonotypes between healthy human individuals. Study findings and constraints: Shared across a handful of donors were roughly 4.8% of the naive CD4 clonotypes. Relative to their counterparts shared across all four donors, non-shared clonotypes exhibited diminished generation probabilities. Compared with memory subsets, naive subsets generally had larger estimated richness.

Positive CCR7 selection of CD45RO-negative cells yielded the naive CD8 cells, and terminally differentiated effector memory CD45RA+ cells were excluded. With 1 base removed from V and 1 base from J, the gap between germline ends came to 5 bases. In germline, CDR1 is MGHRA, CDR2 YSYEKL. The CDR3 is made up of 13 amino acids. Only in-frame clones appear in the TCRdb table, and some are missing; sequencing was by immunoSEQ multiplex PCR. Among about 2,200,000 clones listed, about 92% were seen once. Details on this clone: What it binds is not known. The sample carries other DNA sequences with the same CDR3.

J is TRBJ2-7 and V is TRBV4-1; D ambiguous. The sequencing sample was made of naive CD8+ T cells from PBMCs. The sequence came from a man aged 18 to 29 in good health. Some clones in this sample may be carry-over from other donors' samples. This chain's CDR3 is CASSQVGSYEQYF. As DNA, the CDR3 is TGCGCCAGCAGCCAAGTTGGTTCCTACGAGCAGTACTTC.